The 4 T cell receptor beta chains given below trace back to one sample, sequenced in a study of Graves' ophthalmopathy and Graves' hyperthyroidism. Investigators amplified TCR beta CDR3 regions from RNA transcripts. RT-PCR with HTBI primers came first, then second-round multiplex PCR. TCRdb redid the calling of the multiplex PCR reads with MiXCR, one entry per CDR3 protein. There are 500,000 to 700,000 distinct CDR3 sequences in the sample; roughly 20% occur only once, and roughly 6.9% lies in the top ten. What was sequenced was peripheral blood. These receptor sequences come from a young woman with stable Graves' hyperthyroidism. Some clones in this sample may be carry-over from other donors' samples.

This chain joins TRBV12-3 or TRBV12-4 and TRBJ1-1; 9 bases are a match to TRBD1. This CDR3 comprises 13 residues. The trim removed 6 bases at V and 11 bases at J, leaving 10 bases unmatched. Here the CDR3 DNA reads TGTGCCAGCAGCTGGGGACAGGGTGATTCGGCTTTCTTT. It encodes CASSWGQGDSAFF.

Many counts were recorded for this clonotype. The chain carries TRBV28 and TRBJ1-2; TRBD1 matches at 9 bases. The length of the CDR3 is 13 residues. The V and J ends lost 5 bases and 12 bases, in that order; junction bases with no gene match: 10. The germline CDR1 and CDR2 sequences are MDHEN and SYDVKM. The CDR3 spells CASSPLGQGSDTF. CDR3 sequence (DNA): TGTGCCAGCAGTCCACTCGGACAGGGGAGCGACACCTTC.

The chain is built from TRBV18 and TRBJ2-3; no firm D call. From germline, CDR1 is KGHSH and CDR2 LQKENI. Trimming left V 3 bases short and J 1 base short, with 11 bases between. The CDR3 totals 15 residues. This CDR3 reads CASSPRTGRTDTQYF. The CDR3 DNA sequence: TGTGCCAGCTCACCCCGCACGGGTCGCACAGATACGCAGTATTTT.

The chain recombines TRBV20-1 with TRBJ2-7, with 8 bases aligning to TRBD1. V gave up 5 bases and J gave up 7 bases; unmatched junction bases: 10. The CDR3 has 13 residues. CDR1 and CDR2 (germline): DFQATT, SNEGSKA (reference sequence). The CDR3 loop reads CSAGTGRELEQYF. The CDR3 DNA reads TGCAGTGCTGGGACAGGCCGGGAGTTGGAGCAGTACTTC.